One and the same sample provided the 5 T cell receptor beta chains below, sequenced in a study of T-cell memory formation after mild COVID-19. TCRdb itself ran the 5' RACE reads through MiXCR, one entry per CDR3 protein. The data contain 120,000 or so distinct CDR3 sequences, about 17% of them seen just once; the ten biggest clones take up 11% to 15%. The specimen sequenced was PBMCs or a T cell subset sorted from them (not recorded which). Receptors were obtained from an adult woman who had mild COVID-19 (a few samples of this study predate the infection). Cell type and time point are not known.

Ten or more counts support this clonotype. V gene TRBV7-2 combines with J gene TRBJ2-7; D not certain. V shed 6 bases and J shed 7 bases, with 10 bases lying between them. Germline assignment: CDR1 SGHTA and CDR2 FQGNSA. This CDR3 spans 11 amino acids. CDR3 sequence (DNA): TGTGCCAGCAGAGCAATGGGGGAGCAGTACTTC. Protein: CASRAMGEQYF.

Ten or more counts support this clonotype. The gene calls are TRBV7-9 and TRBJ1-6; D gene unclear. The V gene lost 4 bases and the J gene lost 8 bases, with 15 bases spanning the gap. CDR1 SEHNR and CDR2 FQNEAQ come from the germline V gene (reference sequence). This CDR3 contains 15 residues. CDR3 sequence: CASSSRIGTDSPLHF. The CDR3, as DNA: TGTGCCAGCAGCTCGCGGATCGGAACCGATTCACCCCTCCACTTT.

This clonotype was counted between two and nine times. CDR3 bases: TGTGCCAGCAGCTTGTGGGCAAACACTGAAGCTTTCTTT. Translating it yields CASSLWANTEAFF. The chain links TRBV5-4 to TRBJ1-1; D ambiguous. The CDR3 contains 13 residues. V lost 1 base and J 2 bases, leaving 6 bases between the germline ends. Germline loops: CDR1 SGHNT, CDR2 YYREEE (reference sequence).

J is TRBJ2-3 and V is TRBV27, with 11 positions matching TRBD2. Germline loops: CDR1 MNHEY, CDR2 SMNVEV (reference sequence). After removal of 1 base from V and 5 bases from J, the junction contained 5 bases not matched to a gene. This CDR3 contains 16 residues. This CDR3 reads CASSLFSGGAGDTQYF. The DNA for the CDR3 is TGTGCCAGCAGTTTATTTAGCGGGGGGGCCGGAGATACGCAGTATTTT.

This clonotype was detected only a few times. V gene TRBV25-1 combines with J gene TRBJ2-5, with 8 bases lining up with TRBD1. Germline V gene sequence: CDR1 MGHDK, CDR2 SYGVNS. V dropped 2 bases and J dropped 3; count of bases not matched to a gene: 5. The CDR3 consists of 15 residues. CDR3 protein: CASSEPDRGEETQYF. The CDR3 bases are TGTGCCAGCAGTGAACCAGACAGGGGAGAAGAGACCCAGTACTTC.